This T cell receptor beta chain is drawn from a study of shared clonotypes between healthy human individuals. Authors' methods: From ImmunoSEQ came sequences covering only the junction and carrying no quality scores, so filtering differed. This table comes from immunoSEQ multiplex PCR, and its TCRdb copy is limited to in-frame clones, with some not included. Clonal size and the V and J genes are those of that table, whereas D and trimming came from the DNA. Among about 820,000 clones listed, around 92% were seen once. This clone was detected only once. CD45RO-negative cells were positively selected for CCR7, leaving out terminally differentiated effector memory CD45RA+ cells. The donors were all Caucasian adults (living in Nashville, Tennessee). CDR3 length equals 14 residues. The V and J ends lost 1 base and 3 bases respectively, with 10 bases between them. The germline V gene has CDR1 LNHNV and CDR2 YYDKDF (reference sequence).

The sample consisted of naive CD8+ T cells sorted from blood. This TCR was sampled from a man aged 25 to 45 in good health. The chain is built from TRBV15 and TRBJ2-7; D gene ambiguous. The CDR3 loop is CATSRGRDDYEQYF. The CDR3 nucleotides read TGTGCCACCAGCAGAGGAAGAGATGACTACGAGCAGTACTTC.